The source of this T cell receptor beta chain is a study of shared clonotypes between healthy human individuals. Study in general: The plates for each donor numbered three CD4 naive, three CD4 memory, two CD8 naive and one CD8 memory. Study-wide findings and caveats: A few donors held 4.5% to 5% of naive CD4 clonotypes in common.

TCRdb's table, derived via immunoSEQ multiplex PCR, lists solely in-frame clones and lacks some. The sample includes roughly 1,800,000 clones, approximately 95% of them seen just once. Terminally differentiated effector memory CD45RA+ cells were excluded by CCR7 positive selection of CD45RO-negative cells. Each of the donors was a healthy adult who was HIV-negative and had not had a recent acute infection or vaccination. Among the donors, all were Caucasian adults who lived in Nashville, Tennessee. Details on this clone: What it recognizes is unknown.

The sample taken for sequencing was naive CD8+ T cells sorted from blood. This clonotype was sampled from a man younger than 35 in good health.

CDR3 DNA: TGTGCCAGCAGCTGGACAGGGCACACCGGGGAGCTGTTTTTT. Translated: CASSWTGHTGELFF. The V and J genes are TRBV28 and TRBJ2-2; 8 nucleotides line up with TRBD1. The CDR3 consists of 14 residues. Trimming removed 6 bases from V and 3 bases from J; junction bases left unmatched: 3. The germline CDR1 and CDR2 sequences are MDHEN and SYDVKM. Full variable domain (rest looked up from reference TRBV28 and TRBJ2-2): DVKVTQSSRYLVKRTGEKVFLECVQDMDHENMFWYRQDPGLGLRLIYFSYDVKMKEKGDIPEGYSVSREKKERFSLILESASTNQTSMYLCASSWTGHTGELFFGEGSRLTVL.